This T cell receptor beta chain was found in a study of T cells in Graves' hyperthyroidism and ophthalmopathy. The wider study: Prior to any treatment, at the point of initial diagnosis, peripheral blood was collected.

The V gene's germline CDR1 is MDHEN and CDR2 SYDVKM. V shed 6 bases and J shed 1 base, with 12 bases lying between them. The CDR3 loop spans 14 amino acids. Study-wide findings and caveats: Ophthalmopathy got predicted by the model a median roughly six months before its onset. Most clonotypes expanded in thyroid above 0.001 were likewise present in blood.

A remark on this clonotype: The antigen is unknown.

The source material, RNA transcripts, was used to amplify TCR beta CDR3 regions. HTBI primers were used for first-round RT-PCR of the TCR CDR3. Each CDR3 protein gets one entry after TCRdb re-called the multiplex PCR reads with MiXCR. Here the sample spans 140,000 or so distinct CDR3 sequences, roughly a fifth being singletons. The blood was taken when hyperthyroidism was first diagnosed, before any ophthalmopathy symptoms showed up. The V call is TRBV28, the J call TRBJ1-1; possible D gene TRBD1, 5 bases. This sequence originates from a woman aged 45-65 years with Graves' hyperthyroidism that later progressed to Graves' ophthalmopathy. Sample: blood. The CDR3 region has the DNA TGTGCCAGCAGCCTACTTGGGGGGAACACTGAAGCTTTCTTT. This sequence encodes CASSLLGGNTEAFF.